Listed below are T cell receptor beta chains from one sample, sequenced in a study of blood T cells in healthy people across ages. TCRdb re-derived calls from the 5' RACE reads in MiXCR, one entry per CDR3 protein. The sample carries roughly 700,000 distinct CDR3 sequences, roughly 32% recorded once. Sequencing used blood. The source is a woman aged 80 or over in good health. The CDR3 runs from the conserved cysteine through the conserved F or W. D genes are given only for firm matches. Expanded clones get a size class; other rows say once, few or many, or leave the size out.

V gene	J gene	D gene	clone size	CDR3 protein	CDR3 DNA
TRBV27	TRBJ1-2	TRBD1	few	CASSGPGTGPRGYTF	TGTGCCAGCAGTGGTCCCGGGACAGGGCCTCGGGGCTACACCTTC
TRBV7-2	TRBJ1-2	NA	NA	CASSLGSTGVVGYTF	TGTGCCAGCAGCTTGGGCTCGACCGGGGTGGTTGGCTACACCTTC
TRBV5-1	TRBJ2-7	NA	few	CASSLGGYSYNEQYF	TGCGCCAGCAGCTTGGGAGGATACTCCTACAATGAGCAGTACTTC
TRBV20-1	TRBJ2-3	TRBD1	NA	CSQLSGTAITDTQYF	TGCAGTCAATTATCCGGGACAGCTATTACAGATACGCAGTATTTT
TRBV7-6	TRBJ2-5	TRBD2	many	CASSILAGGTETQYF	TGTGCCAGCAGCATACTAGCGGGGGGCACAGAGACCCAGTACTTC
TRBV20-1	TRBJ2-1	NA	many	CSARRGGSSYNEQFF	TGCAGTGCTCGTAGAGGGGGGAGCTCCTACAATGAGCAGTTCTTC
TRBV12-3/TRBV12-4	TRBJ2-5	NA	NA	CASSLVGAEGQYF	TGTGCCAGCAGTTTAGTGGGAGCAGAGGGGCAGTACTTC
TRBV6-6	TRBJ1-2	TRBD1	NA	CASTDRGPNYGYTF	TGTGCCAGCACTGACAGGGGGCCCAACTATGGCTACACCTTC
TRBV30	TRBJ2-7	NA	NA	CAWSVLAYDEQYF	TGTGCCTGGAGTGTCCTAGCGTATGACGAGCAGTACTTC
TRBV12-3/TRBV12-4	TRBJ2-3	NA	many	CAIDLAPRGGGDTQYF	TGTGCCATAGATTTGGCCCCTAGAGGGGGGGGGGATACGCAGTATTTT
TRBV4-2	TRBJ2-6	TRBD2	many	CASSPDSSGGTGANVLTF	TGTGCCAGCAGCCCCGACTCCAGCGGGGGGACCGGGGCCAACGTCCTGACTTTC
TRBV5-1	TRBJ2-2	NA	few	CASSFSITGELFF	TGCGCCAGCAGCTTTAGCATCACCGGGGAGCTGTTTTTT
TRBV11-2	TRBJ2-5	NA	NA	CASSTNRLKTQYF	TGTGCCAGCAGCACTAACCGGTTGAAGACCCAGTACTTC
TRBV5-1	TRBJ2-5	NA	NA	CASSLEWGQETQYF	TGCGCCAGCAGCTTGGAATGGGGACAAGAGACCCAGTACTTC
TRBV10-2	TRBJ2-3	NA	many	CASRGMGDTQYF	TGCGCCAGCAGGGGGATGGGAGATACGCAGTATTTT
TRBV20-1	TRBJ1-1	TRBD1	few	CSARAIPGTGDREAFF	TGCAGTGCTAGAGCTATACCCGGGACAGGGGACCGAGAAGCTTTCTTT
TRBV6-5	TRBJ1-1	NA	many	CASSYQGISEAFF	TGTGCCAGCAGTTACCAGGGGATATCAGAAGCTTTCTTT
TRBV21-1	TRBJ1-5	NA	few	CASSKDHRFGQIDSNQPQHF	TGTGCCAGCAGCAAAGATCACAGATTTGGACAGATTGATAGCAATCAGCCCCAGCATTTT
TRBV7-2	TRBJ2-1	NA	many	CASSLRGGTYNEQFF	TGTGCCAGCAGCTTACGAGGGGGAACCTACAATGAGCAGTTCTTC
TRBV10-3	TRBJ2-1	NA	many	CAISERGEEQFF	TGTGCCATCAGTGAGAGGGGAGAGGAGCAGTTCTTC
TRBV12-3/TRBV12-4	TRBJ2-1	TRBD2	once	CASSLVAGVREEFF	TGTGCCAGCAGTTTAGTAGCGGGAGTGCGTGAGGAGTTCTTC
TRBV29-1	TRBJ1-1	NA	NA	CSVEEVAEAFF	TGCAGCGTTGAAGAGGTGGCTGAAGCTTTCTTT
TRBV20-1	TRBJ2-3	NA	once	CSASGLTDTQYF	TGCAGCGCCAGCGGGCTCACAGATACGCAGTATTTT
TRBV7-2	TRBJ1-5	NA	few	CASSLAGQYQPRHF	TGTGCCAGCAGCTTAGCGGGACAATATCAGCCCCGGCATTTT
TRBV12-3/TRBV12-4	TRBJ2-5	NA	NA	CASKTSQETQYF	TGTGCCAGCAAGACTAGCCAAGAGACCCAGTACTTC
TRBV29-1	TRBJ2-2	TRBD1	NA	CSVGQGRSGELFF	TGCAGCGTCGGACAGGGGAGGTCCGGGGAGCTGTTTTTT
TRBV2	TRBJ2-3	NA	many	CASSPVRGAAQYF	TGTGCCAGCAGTCCCGTTAGGGGGGCCGCGCAGTATTTT
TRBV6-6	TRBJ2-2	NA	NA	CASSFDGYTGELFF	TGTGCCAGCAGTTTTGACGGCTACACCGGGGAGCTGTTTTTT
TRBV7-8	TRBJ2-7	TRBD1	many	CASSGRTGENEQYF	TGTGCCAGCAGCGGACGGACAGGGGAGAACGAGCAGTACTTC
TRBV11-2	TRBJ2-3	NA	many	CASSLGDLGTDTQYF	TGTGCCAGCAGCTTAGGGGACTTGGGCACAGATACGCAGTATTTT
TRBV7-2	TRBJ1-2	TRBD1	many	CASSLAKGTGRGYTF	TGTGCCAGCAGCTTAGCTAAGGGGACAGGGAGAGGCTACACCTTC
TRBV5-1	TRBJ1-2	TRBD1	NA	CASSLDGRGNYGYTF	TGCGCCAGCAGCTTGGATGGCAGGGGGAACTATGGCTACACCTTC
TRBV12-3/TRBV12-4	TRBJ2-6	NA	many	CASSFGLSGANVLTF	TGTGCCAGCAGTTTCGGGCTTTCTGGGGCCAACGTCCTGACTTTC
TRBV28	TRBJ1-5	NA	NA	CASSLYGRGQHF	TGTGCCAGCAGTTTATACGGCCGAGGTCAGCATTTT
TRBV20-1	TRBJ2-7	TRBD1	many	CSASRPTGGSTYEQYF	TGCAGTGCTAGTCGTCCAACAGGGGGCTCTACCTACGAGCAGTACTTC
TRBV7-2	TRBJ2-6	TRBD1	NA	CASSTTGGGSGANVLTF	TGTGCCAGCAGCACCACAGGGGGCGGATCTGGGGCCAACGTCCTGACTTTC
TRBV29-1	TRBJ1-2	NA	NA	CSAKEGETGYTF	TGCAGCGCCAAGGAGGGGGAGACTGGCTACACCTTC
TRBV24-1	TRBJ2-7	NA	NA	CATSDPHGPYEQYF	TGTGCCACCAGTGACCCGCATGGACCCTACGAGCAGTACTTC
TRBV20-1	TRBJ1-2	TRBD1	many	CSAGTGKSNYGYTF	TGCAGTGCCGGGACAGGGAAAAGCAACTATGGCTACACCTTC
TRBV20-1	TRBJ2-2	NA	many	CSAPRQPSGELFF	TGCAGTGCCCCTCGCCAACCGTCCGGGGAGCTGTTTTTT